The 15 T cell receptor beta chains presented below share a single source sample, sequenced in a study of T cells in Graves' hyperthyroidism and ophthalmopathy. RNA transcripts provided the source from which TCR beta CDR3 regions were amplified. Primed by the HTBI set, a first-round RT-PCR was run on the TCR CDR3. A single record per CDR3 protein comes from TCRdb applying MiXCR to the multiplex PCR reads. Of about 480,000 distinct CDR3 sequences detected, roughly 22% appear once; the ten largest clones hold about half. Sequencing was performed on blood. These receptors were obtained from a woman aged 65 to 85 with Graves' ophthalmopathy.

This clonotype came up a few times. The chain employs TRBV9 and TRBJ2-1; D might be TRBD2 (5 bases). The CDR3 spans 15 residues. CDR1 and CDR2 (germline): SGDLS, YYNGEE. V was shortened by 0 bases and J by 9 bases, with 16 bases between the two germline ends. CDR3 in amino acids: CASSVVAYGGPEQFF. CDR3 in DNA: TGTGCCAGCAGCGTAGTGGCCTATGGCGGGCCTGAGCAGTTCTTC.

This clonotype occurred once. The chain couples TRBV6-5 to TRBJ2-5; D not resolved. Germline V lookup: CDR1 MNHEY, CDR2 SVGAGI. The CDR3 has 14 amino acids. With 0 bases removed from V and 4 bases from J, the gap between germline ends came to 9 bases. In DNA, the CDR3 is TGTGCCAGCAGTTACTCGGCTTTTACAGAGACCCAGTACTTC. This sequence encodes CASSYSAFTETQYF.

This clonotype was picked up a small number of times. The rearrangement joins TRBV2 to TRBJ2-6; either TRBD1 or TRBD2 may fit D (5 bases each). CDR1 is SNHLY and CDR2 is FYNNEI in the germline V gene. Trimming shortened V by 6 bases and J by 0 bases, and 9 bases separated the two germline ends. The CDR3 contains 15 residues. The CDR3: CASSQGTSGANVLTF. The CDR3 coding sequence is TGTGCCAGCAGCCAAGGGACCTCTGGGGCCAACGTCCTGACTTTC.

This clonotype was seen at least ten times. CDR3 coding DNA: TGCGCCAGCAGACCGGGACAGGGGCTCCTGGGCACTGAAGCTTTCTTT. It encodes CASRPGQGLLGTEAFF. The V and J genes are TRBV5-1 and TRBJ1-1; 10 positions agree with TRBD1. Germline values: CDR1 SGHRS, CDR2 YFSETQ. J gave up 4 bases and V 5 bases, and 11 bases lay outside the gene matches. The CDR3 loop spans 16 amino acids.

The CDR3 nucleotides are TGTGCCAGCAGCCCTGGGACTAGCGGGATAGACGTTGAGCAGTTCTTC. It translates to CASSPGTSGIDVEQFF. V gene TRBV4-2 combines with J gene TRBJ2-1; 13 positions match TRBD2. J lost 9 bases, V lost 4 bases, and 9 bases had no gene match. This CDR3 is built from 16 residues. Germline-derived CDR1 and CDR2 are LGHNA and YNFKEQ.

This clonotype was picked up many times. This chain links TRBV12-3 or TRBV12-4 with TRBJ1-1; maybe TRBD1 (6 bases). This CDR3 is 12 amino acids long. V was clipped by 7 bases and J by 3 bases, with 9 bases between them. DNA for the CDR3: TGTGCCAGCATCACAGGGTACACTGAAGCTTTCTTT. This translates into CASITGYTEAFF.

This clonotype was seen a few times. The chain links TRBV2 to TRBJ2-2; TRBD1 matches 9 bases. The germline V gene has CDR1 SNHLY and CDR2 FYNNEI. After removal of 7 bases from V and 7 bases from J, the junction contained 4 bases not matched to a gene. This CDR3 is built from 13 residues. The CDR3 DNA reads TGTGCCAGCAAGGGACAGGGTGGCGGGGAGCTGTTTTTT. Translating it yields CASKGQGGGELFF.

This clonotype occurred a few times. The genes are TRBV7-9 and TRBJ2-3; TRBD2 aligns across 12 bases. The CDR3 is 17 residues long. CDR1 is SEHNR, CDR2 FQNEAQ, per germline (reference sequence). V shed 3 bases and J 1 base; nucleotides not matched to a gene: 5. The CDR3 loop reads CASSFMTSGSGTDTQYF. In DNA, the CDR3 is TGTGCCAGCAGCTTCATGACTAGCGGGAGTGGCACAGATACGCAGTATTTT.

The CDR3 DNA reads as TGTGCCACCAGTGACCGACCCGGGACTAGCGGGAGTACCGATGAGCAGTTCTTC. It is translated as CATSDRPGTSGSTDEQFF. The chain has TRBV24-1 and TRBJ2-1; 14 bases match TRBD2. Germline lookup yields CDR1 KGHDR and CDR2 SFDVKD. V shed 4 bases and J 8 bases; nucleotides not matched to a gene: 12. The length of the CDR3 is 18 residues.

Only a few counts were recorded for this clonotype. This sequence joins TRBV6-2 or TRBV6-3 and TRBJ2-1, with 8 bases lining up with TRBD1. Trimming removed 9 bases from V and 8 bases from J; junction bases left unmatched: 15. The CDR3 has 15 residues. Germline assignment: CDR1 MNHEY and CDR2 SVGEGT. As DNA, the CDR3 is TGTGCCAGTCGCAACGGACAGGGAGTTTCCCATGAGCAGTTCTTC. As protein: CASRNGQGVSHEQFF.

The genes are TRBV12-3 or TRBV12-4 and TRBJ2-5; maybe TRBD1 (5 bases). The CDR3 runs 13 residues. V shed 6 bases and J shed 5 bases, with 13 bases lying between them. This chain's CDR3 is CASRQVGQETQYF. CDR3 DNA sequence: TGTGCCAGCAGACAGGTGGGGCAGGAGACCCAGTACTTC.

A word on this clonotype: A much larger clonotype is one base distant, so this may be a read error. The CDR3 is CASSAAVNYEQNF. In DNA form, the CDR3 reads TGTGCCAGCAGTGCCGCCGTGAACTACGAGCAGAACTTC. This chain uses TRBV2 with TRBJ2-7; D not certain. The CDR3 has 13 residues. CDR1 is SNHLY and CDR2 is FYNNEI in the germline V gene. Full variable domain (outside the CDR3, taken from reference TRBV2 and TRBJ2-7): EPEVTQTPSHQVTQMGQEVILRCVPISNHLYFYWYRQILGQKVEFLVSFYNNEISEKSEIFDDQFSVERPDGSNFTLKIRSTKLEDSAMYFCASSAAVNYEQNFGPGTRLTVT.

This clonotype has ten or more counts. The V gene is TRBV2, the J gene TRBJ1-5; D gene ambiguous. This CDR3 comprises 15 residues. Trimming took off 6 bases at V and 3 bases at J, with 15 bases between the two ends. Germline CDR1 is SNHLY and CDR2 is FYNNEI. The chain's CDR3 is CASRAEREHNQPQHF. The DNA for the CDR3 is TGTGCCAGCAGAGCAGAGAGGGAACACAATCAGCCCCAGCATTTT.

This chain uses TRBV24-1 with TRBJ1-2, with 7 bases aligning to TRBD1. Germline trimming cut 3 bases from V and 8 bases from J; bases unmatched to any gene: 5. The CDR3 has 13 amino acids. Per the germline V gene, CDR1 is KGHDR and CDR2 is SFDVKD. The CDR3 DNA follows: TGTGCCACCAGTGATGCGAGGGGGCGAGGCTACACCTTC. This gives the protein CATSDARGRGYTF.

The chain has TRBV3-1 and TRBJ2-1, with TRBD2 identical over 12 bases. V shed 1 base and J 6 bases; nucleotides not matched to a gene: 4. Germline V lookup: CDR1 LGHDT, CDR2 YNNKEL (reference sequence). The CDR3 runs to 16 residues. DNA of the CDR3: TGTGCCAGCAGCCAAGCGACTAGCGGGAGCCCCAATGAGCAGTTCTTC. Its translation is CASSQATSGSPNEQFF.